Below, 10 T cell receptor beta chains from the same sample are listed, as sequenced in a study of identical twins. One entry per CDR3 protein results from TCRdb running MiXCR on the 5' RACE reads. The data hold about 100,000 distinct CDR3 sequences, with roughly 6% observed a single time. The sequenced material came from memory T cells sorted from blood. The receptors here all came from a woman between 50 and 59 years old in good health.

The sample holds many counts of this clonotype. The chain employs TRBV12-3 or TRBV12-4 and TRBJ2-1; D unclear. V was cut by 7 bases and J by 5 bases, with 9 bases left in between. This CDR3 region has 12 residues. DNA of the CDR3: TGTGCCAGCAAAACAAACGACAATGAGCAGTTCTTC. This translates into CASKTNDNEQFF.

The table lists this clonotype with a few counts. J is TRBJ2-1 and V is TRBV20-1, with TRBD2 matching over 9 bases. CDR3 size: 16 residues. CDR1 is DFQATT and CDR2 is SNEGSKA in the germline V gene (reference sequence). Trimming at V came to 0 bases and at J to 2 bases, leaving 5 bases not matched to a gene. The CDR3 DNA is TGCAGTGCTAGAGATCATGAGCGGGAGGCCTACAATGAGCAGTTCTTC. Its translation: CSARDHEREAYNEQFF.

This clonotype was counted a few times. J is TRBJ2-1 and V is TRBV4-2; either TRBD1 or TRBD2 may supply D (5 bases each). This CDR3 spans 14 amino acids. Deletions cut 4 bases from V and 4 bases from J, with 11 bases between. Germline CDR1 reads LGHNA; CDR2 reads YNFKEQ. CDR3 nucleotides: TGTGCCAGCAGCCCGATCGGGGCTTACAATGAGCAGTTCTTC. As protein: CASSPIGAYNEQFF.

The chain is built from TRBV3-1 and TRBJ2-1; D is perhaps TRBD2 (5 bases). Germline V gene sequence: CDR1 LGHDT, CDR2 YNNKEL (reference sequence). With 4 bases removed from V and 5 bases from J, the gap between germline ends came to 15 bases. The CDR3 has 15 residues. The CDR3: CASSPSGVGNNEQFF. The CDR3 nucleotides read TGTGCCAGCAGCCCCTCCGGGGTAGGGAACAATGAGCAGTTCTTC.

At least ten counts were recorded for this clonotype. The CDR3 bases are TGCAGTGCTAGAGGGAACACTGAAGCTTTCTTT. Protein sequence: CSARGNTEAFF. The chain recombines TRBV20-1 with TRBJ1-1; D not certain. The V gene's germline CDR1 is DFQATT and CDR2 SNEGSKA (reference sequence). Deletions cut 1 base from V and 1 base from J, with 1 base between. The CDR3 consists of 11 residues.

This clonotype was counted at least ten times. The rearrangement uses TRBV6-2 or TRBV6-3 and TRBJ1-5; D might be TRBD1 (5 bases). Germline assignment: CDR1 MNHEY and CDR2 SVGEGT. This CDR3 has 15 residues. V was cut by 6 bases and J by 3 bases, with 15 bases left in between. For the CDR3, the DNA is TGTGCCAGCAGGGACACTCCGGGTCTCAATCAGCCCCAGCATTTT. It translates to CASRDTPGLNQPQHF.

This clonotype was counted ten times or more. V and J are TRBV30 and TRBJ2-3; 8 bases line up with TRBD2. Looked up from germline, CDR1 is GTSNPN and CDR2 is SVGIG (reference sequence). V trimming: 3 bases; J trimming: 8 bases; junction bases outside the gene matches: 19. CDR3 length equals 17 residues. The CDR3 loop reads CAWRDRSGTRGLATQYF. The CDR3 DNA is TGTGCCTGGAGAGACAGGTCCGGGACTAGGGGCTTAGCTACGCAGTATTTT.

At least ten counts were recorded for this clonotype. The rearrangement uses TRBV7-8 and TRBJ2-1, with D possibly being TRBD2 (6 bases). The V gene lost 4 bases and the J gene lost 4 bases, with 20 bases spanning the gap. CDR3 size: 17 residues. Germline-derived CDR1 and CDR2 are SGHVS and FQNEAQ. The CDR3 DNA sequence: TGTGCCAGCAGCTCCCGGAGGGTAGCGGCGACATACAATGAGCAGTTCTTC. Its protein is CASSSRRVAATYNEQFF.

This clonotype was recorded many times. The chain has TRBV3-1 and TRBJ2-3, with D possibly matching TRBD1 (7 bases). CDR1 and CDR2 from the germline V gene are LGHDT and YNNKEL (reference sequence). Trimming took 4 bases from V and 5 from J, leaving 19 bases between them. The CDR3 spans 16 residues. The CDR3 here is CASSLRGGGAKDTQYF. The CDR3 coding sequence is TGTGCCAGCAGCCTCAGAGGAGGGGGCGCAAAAGATACGCAGTATTTT.

In its sample, this clonotype was seen a few times. V gene TRBV9 combines with J gene TRBJ2-5, with D unresolved. Germline V CDR1 and CDR2: SGDLS, YYNGEE. The V and J ends lost 4 bases and 7 bases respectively, with 8 bases between them. This CDR3 comprises 11 residues. The CDR3 is CASSSHGTQYF. CDR3 coding DNA: TGTGCCAGCAGCTCCCATGGGACCCAGTACTTC.